These T cell receptor beta chains were read from a single sample in a study of graft-versus-host responses after intestinal transplantation. Data came from immunoSEQ multiplex PCR; TCRdb stores just in-frame clones and leaves some out. The table shows fewer than 15,000 clones, with about 35% occurring only once. The sample in question was alloreactive CD8+ T cells from a mixed lymphocyte reaction culture, obtained before intestinal transplant. The receptors stem from a human patient who received an intestinal transplant. Both conserved end residues are part of each CDR3. A D gene is named only where the DNA matches it firmly. Clone size is given for some rows only: seen once, a few or many times, or a class if the clone is expanded.

len	abundance	j_gene	d_gene	v_gene	CDR3nt	CDR3aa
16	few	TRBJ2-3	NA	TRBV5-6	TGTGCCAGCAGCTTGGGGGTAGGGGTTAGCACAGATACGCAGTATTTT	CASSLGVGVSTDTQYF
15	NA	TRBJ2-5	NA	TRBV5-1	TGCGCCAGCAGCTTGCCGGCAGTAGGCCATGAGACCCAGTACTTC	CASSLPAVGHETQYF
15	NA	TRBJ1-5	NA	TRBV5-1	TGCGCCAGCAGCTTGGCAGGGGATAGCAATCAGCCCCAGCATTTT	CASSLAGDSNQPQHF
13	NA	TRBJ2-5	TRBD1	TRBV10-3	TGTGCCATCAGCACCGGGACAGAAGAGACCCAGTACTTC	CAISTGTEETQYF
16	NA	TRBJ2-1	TRBD2	TRBV6-5	TGTGCCAGCAGTTATGCTCTAGCGGGGGACTACAATGAGCAGTTCTTC	CASSYALAGDYNEQFF
13	NA	TRBJ1-2	NA	TRBV5-6	TGTGCCAGCAGTTCCCAGCTCAACTATGGCTACACCTTC	CASSSQLNYGYTF
13	few	TRBJ2-7	TRBD1	TRBV19	TGTGCCAGTGCAGTAGGGGGCCTCTACGAGCAGTACTTC	CASAVGGLYEQYF
12	NA	TRBJ1-1	NA	TRBV4-1	TGCGCCAGCAGCCAAACAGGATCTGAAGCTTTCTTT	CASSQTGSEAFF
16	NA	TRBJ2-4	NA	TRBV5-6	TGTGCCAGCAGCAAGACAGGTCCTCTAGCCAAAAACATTCAGTACTTC	CASSKTGPLAKNIQYF
15	NA	TRBJ1-3	TRBD1	TRBV7-6	TGTGCCAGCAGCCCGGGACAGGGACCTGGAAACACCATATATTTT	CASSPGQGPGNTIYF
16	NA	TRBJ2-1	TRBD2	TRBV7-9	TGTGCCAGCAGCACGCCAGCGGGAAGCTCCTACAATGAGCAGTTCTTC	CASSTPAGSSYNEQFF
18	few	TRBJ2-5	TRBD1	TRBV27	TGTGCCAGCAGTTTAACCCCCGGGACAGGGAGTTTTCTAGAGACCCAGTACTTC	CASSLTPGTGSFLETQYF
16	medium-sized	TRBJ1-2	NA	TRBV12-1	TGTGCCAGCAGCATTCGACCGGGACAGATTAACTATGGCTACACCTTC	CASSIRPGQINYGYTF
15	NA	TRBJ2-3	TRBD2	TRBV2	TGTGCCAGCAGCGCCTGGCGGGGGGACACAGATACGCAGTATTTT	CASSAWRGDTDTQYF
11	few	TRBJ1-2	NA	TRBV4-1	TGCGCCAGCAGCTACGGTGATGGCTACACCTTC	CASSYGDGYTF
11	NA	TRBJ1-1	NA	TRBV6-5	TGTGCCAGCATAGGTGGATCTGAAGCTTTCTTT	CASIGGSEAFF
14	NA	TRBJ2-3	NA	TRBV18	TGTGCCAGCTCACCGACTGATAGCACAGATACGCAGTATTTT	CASSPTDSTDTQYF
19	NA	TRBJ2-5	TRBD2	TRBV6-1	TGTGCCAGCAGTGCCTTACCGGGACTAGCGGGGGGCACCAAAGAGACCCAGTACTTC	CASSALPGLAGGTKETQYF
16	NA	TRBJ2-7	TRBD2	TRBV4-2	TGTGCCAGCAGCCAAGAGTCGGGACTAGGCTCCTACGAGCAGTACTTC	CASSQESGLGSYEQYF
12	NA	TRBJ2-7	TRBD1	TRBV2	TGTGCCGCCGGGACAGAAACATACGAGCAGTACTTC	CAAGTETYEQYF
12	NA	TRBJ1-1	NA	TRBV13	TGTGCCAGCAGCTTAGGCCCACAAGAGGCTTTCTTT	CASSLGPQEAFF
12	NA	TRBJ2-7	TRBD1	TRBV10-2	TGCGCCACCACGACAGGGCGCTACGAGCAGTACTTC	CATTTGRYEQYF
15	NA	TRBJ2-7	NA	TRBV13	TGTGCCAGCAGCTTAGGCCTTGGGGGGCCTTCCGAGCAGTACTTC	CASSLGLGGPSEQYF
13	few	TRBJ2-7	TRBD2	TRBV19	TGTGCCAGTAGTATCCTAGGGAGGGACGAGCAGTACTTC	CASSILGRDEQYF
15	NA	TRBJ2-3	NA	TRBV27	TGTGCCAGCAGTTGGGGAGTGGTCAGCACAGATACGCAGTATTTT	CASSWGVVSTDTQYF
16	few	TRBJ2-1	NA	TRBV27	TGTGCCAGCAGCCCGTGGACAGCCGGGACCCTGAATGAGCAGTTCTTC	CASSPWTAGTLNEQFF
17	NA	TRBJ2-7	NA	TRBV15	TGTGCCACCAGCAGAGGGGACCGGGACATAAAAGGGTACGAGCAGTACTTC	CATSRGDRDIKGYEQYF
14	NA	TRBJ2-5	NA	TRBV5-8	TGTGCCAGCAGCCAGCGAGGGACCGAAGAGACCCAGTACTTC	CASSQRGTEETQYF
14	NA	TRBJ2-3	NA	TRBV5-1	TGCGCCAGCAGCTTCTCCCTTCTAACAGATACGCAGTATTTT	CASSFSLLTDTQYF
18	NA	TRBJ2-2	TRBD2	TRBV7-3	TGTGCCAGCAGCTTAAACCCCACTAGCGGGGGTTACACCGAGGAGCTGTTTTTT	CASSLNPTSGGYTEELFF
14	NA	TRBJ1-4	TRBD1	TRBV18	TGTGCCAGCTCACCGGACAGGGGCGATGAAAAACTGTTTTTT	CASSPDRGDEKLFF
14	NA	TRBJ1-4	NA	TRBV6-1	TGTGCCAGCAGTAGGGGCAGCCTTAATGAAAAACTGTTTTTT	CASSRGSLNEKLFF
18	few	TRBJ2-1	NA	TRBV2	TGTGCCAGCAGTGAAGTGGGCAGGTTTTCCCCAATGGACAATGAGCAGTTCTTC	CASSEVGRFSPMDNEQFF